The clone carrying this T cell receptor beta chain was counted once. Its antigen is unknown. The CDR3 is made up of 18 amino acids. With V trimmed by 0 bases and J by 10 bases, 12 bases remained unmatched. The germline gives CDR1 SEHNR, CDR2 FQNEAQ (reference sequence). The data derive from a study of shared clonotypes between healthy human individuals. Overall study findings and caveats: An expected dependence of interdonor clonotype sharing on sequencing depth was noted.

The assay ran at deep level. Sequenced by immunoSEQ multiplex PCR; TCRdb stores in-frame clones only, minus some. The sample has fewer than 600,000 clones; roughly 80% are singletons. What was sequenced was PBMCs. This rearrangement joins TRBV7-9 to TRBJ2-6; TRBD1 matches at 10 bases. The source of this sequence is a woman in her 40s in good health. Some clones in this sample may be carry-over from other donors' samples. CDR3: CASSLAGLGTGASNVLTF. Written as DNA, the CDR3 is TGTGCCAGCAGCTTAGCGGGACTAGGGACAGGGGCCTCTAACGTCCTGACTTTC.